Here is one T cell receptor beta chain with its context. Its antigen remains unknown. The primer mix had 60 V beta and 13 J beta primers. The assay was immunoSEQ multiplex PCR, and TCRdb's table has in-frame clones only and misses some. This sample has more than 95,000 clones; 75% to 85% occur once, and the top ten carry 9.5% to 15%. These data belong to a study of glioma-infiltrating T cells after dendritic cell vaccination. Regarding the study as a whole: Few patients contributed both blood and tumor specimens.

Trimming cost V 5 bases and J 3 bases, with 20 bases left between them. Germline assignment: CDR1 LGHNA and CDR2 YNFKEQ. The CDR3 has 16 amino acids. None of the glioblastoma patients had an isocitrate dehydrogenase mutation. The rearrangement links TRBV4-2 to TRBJ2-7; D might be TRBD1 (5 bases). The clonotype originates from a human donor with glioblastoma. The source material was blood, sampled before dendritic cell vaccination. CDR3: CASSLARQGAGYEQYF. The CDR3 bases are TGTGCCAGCAGCTTGGCTCGGCAGGGTGCCGGCTACGAGCAGTACTTC.